This note documents a single T cell receptor beta chain sequence. The CDR3 is made up of 12 amino acids. Germline V lookup: CDR1 SEHNR, CDR2 FQNEAQ (reference sequence). Trimming cost V 0 bases and J 5 bases, with 4 bases left between them. The sample comes from a study of control samples from healthy donors and cancer patients. Some clones are missing from TCRdb's copy, which holds only in-frame ones; the method was immunoSEQ multiplex PCR. The sample has 100,000 or so clones; about 83% are singletons. The chain uses TRBV7-9 and TRBJ2-5; D is uncertain. The sequence came from a woman aged 45-65 years in good health. Sequenced material: blood. CDR3 protein: CASSLAGETQYF. Written as DNA, the CDR3 is TGTGCCAGCAGCTTAGCAGGGGAGACCCAGTACTTC.